This TCR beta chain was found in a study of early T cells in non-severe SARS-CoV-2 infection. Study as a whole: Chains stayed unpaired after sequencing of bulk RNA from unsorted whole blood.

The library protocol tagged individual cDNA molecules with unique molecular identifiers. TCRdb re-analysed the 5' RACE reads in MiXCR, keeping a single row per CDR3 protein. The repertoire consists of over 25,000 distinct CDR3 sequences, with around 5% occurring once and the leading ten covering approximately 0.92%. This clonotype turned up a few times. Its antigen remains unidentified. CDR1 and CDR2 from the germline V gene are SGHTA and FQGNSA. The length of the CDR3 is 15 residues. The V and J ends lost 3 bases and 3 bases respectively, with 12 bases between them. Study results and limitations: Anti-spike CD8 responses were favored in VDJdb matching, and private and CD4 specificities were missed.

This clonotype originated in an adult who was a healthcare worker with PCR-confirmed SARS-CoV-2 infection or an uninfected control (not recorded which). The J gene is TRBJ2-1, the V gene TRBV7-2; unclear D gene. Sequenced material: whole blood. The CDR3 coding sequence is TGTGCCAGCAGCTTCCCCACCAACTACTACAATGAGCAGTTCTTC. It translates to CASSFPTNYYNEQFF.